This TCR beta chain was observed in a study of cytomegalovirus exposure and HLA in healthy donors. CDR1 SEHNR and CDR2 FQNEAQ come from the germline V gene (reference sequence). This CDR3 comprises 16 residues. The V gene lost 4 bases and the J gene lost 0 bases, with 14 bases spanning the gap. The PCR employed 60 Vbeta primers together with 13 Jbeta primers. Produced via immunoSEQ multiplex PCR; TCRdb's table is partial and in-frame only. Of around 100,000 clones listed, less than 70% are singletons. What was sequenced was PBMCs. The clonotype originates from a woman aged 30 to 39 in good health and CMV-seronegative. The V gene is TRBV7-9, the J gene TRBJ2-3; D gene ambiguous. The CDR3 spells CASSSNSGSSTDTQYF. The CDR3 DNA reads TGTGCCAGCAGCTCGAACTCAGGTAGTAGCACAGATACGCAGTATTTT.